This T cell receptor (beta chain) was obtained from a study of blood T cell repertoires in COVID-19. A Seattle source enrolled patients during active infection and followed them longitudinally. Trimming stripped 2 bases from V and 4 bases from J, with 14 bases between. The germline V gene encodes CDR1 ENHRY and CDR2 SYGVKD. The CDR3 length is 16 residues. The data were produced by immunoSEQ multiplex PCR, yet TCRdb's version contains in-frame clones alone and is incomplete. Of 500,000 to 600,000 clones in the sample, less than 90% were seen once. V gene TRBV10-3 combines with J gene TRBJ2-2, with D tentatively TRBD1 (6 bases). The specimen sequenced was peripheral blood. This TCR was sampled from a woman aged 50 to 60 with COVID-19, enrolled during active disease. CDR3 nucleotide sequence: TGTGCCATCAGTGAGGGACAGAGCCCTACCACCGGGGAGCTGTTTTTT. Encoded protein: CAISEGQSPTTGELFF.